One sample yielded the 20 T cell receptor beta chains listed below, sequenced in a study of graft-versus-host responses after intestinal transplantation (dated by TCRdb to the early 2020s). These receptors' targets are unknown. The time point label of this sample denotes: cells obtained before transplantation from donor or recipient. Library preparation used the immunoSEQ multiplex PCR assay. TCRdb retrieved this table from immuneACCESS and kept in-frame rearrangements only. Not all clones are present; in checked studies, unresolved V genes account for under half, and no reason is known for the remainder. A total of about 88,000 clones appear in this sample, about nine tenths of them only once. The ten top clones hold approximately 0.11% of the sample. Sequenced material: unstimulated CD4+ T cells sorted from spleen or lymph node cells, taken before intestinal transplant. These receptors came from a human donor who received an intestinal transplant.

The J gene is TRBJ2-3, the V gene TRBV6-6; 8 positions match TRBD1. The CDR3 covers 15 residues. Germline CDR1 is MNHNY and CDR2 is SVGAGI (reference sequence). V lost 5 bases and J lost 2; bases outside the gene matches: 6. The CDR3 loop reads CASSGRDRPTDTQYF. The CDR3 DNA is TGTGCCAGCAGTGGCCGGGACAGGCCCACAGATACGCAGTATTTT.

The V call is TRBV6-1, the J call TRBJ1-4; 8 bases are a match to TRBD1. The CDR3 is made up of 15 amino acids. The trim removed 3 bases at V and 2 bases at J, leaving 2 bases unmatched. CDR1 is MNHNS and CDR2 is SASEGT in the germline V gene. Here the CDR3 reads CASSDGQGTNEKLFF. The CDR3 coding sequence is TGTGCCAGCAGTGATGGACAGGGCACTAATGAAAAACTGTTTTTT.

The chain links TRBV5-1 to TRBJ2-7; possibly TRBD2 for D (6 bases). Germline lookup yields CDR1 SGHRS and CDR2 YFSETQ. The CDR3 sequence is 14 residues long. Trimming removed 4 bases at V and 7 bases at J, with 18 bases between. CDR3 protein: CASSPGRSTVEQYF. The CDR3 DNA sequence: TGCGCCAGCAGCCCCGGGAGATCCACGGTGGAGCAGTACTTC.

The CDR3 region has the DNA TGTGCCAGCAGCTTGGCAGGGCCCTCCTACGAGCAGTACTTC. This gives the protein CASSLAGPSYEQYF. This chain links TRBV5-4 with TRBJ2-7, with a weak D call TRBD1 (5 bases). V lost 0 bases, J lost 0 bases, and 7 bases lay in between. The CDR3 loop spans 14 amino acids. Germline V gives CDR1 SGHNT, CDR2 YYREEE (reference sequence).

V is TRBV5-5 and J is TRBJ2-2, with D perhaps TRBD1 (5 bases). The CDR3 runs to 17 residues. The V end lost 4 bases, the J end lost 0 bases, and 16 bases lay between the germline ends. Germline V gene lookup returns CDR1 SGHKS and CDR2 YYEKEE (reference sequence). The CDR3 spells CASSPRGRTTNTGELFF. In nucleotides, the CDR3 is TGTGCCAGCAGCCCCCGAGGACGGACAACGAACACCGGGGAGCTGTTTTTT.

The rearrangement joins TRBV2 to TRBJ2-7; TRBD1 is a possible D gene (5 bases). V dropped 1 base and J dropped 2 bases, with 12 bases sitting between them. The CDR3 covers 15 residues. CDR1 and CDR2 from the germline V gene are SNHLY and FYNNEI. CDR3 sequence reads: CASSEEAGLAYEQYF. The CDR3 nucleotides are TGTGCCAGCAGTGAAGAGGCAGGGCTGGCCTACGAGCAGTACTTC.

The chain carries TRBV9 and TRBJ2-2; 9 bases are shared with TRBD1. V shed 2 bases, J shed 5 bases, and the junction held 4 bases outside the gene matches. The CDR3 is 15 amino acids. CDR1 and CDR2 (germline): SGDLS, YYNGEE. CDR3 sequence (DNA): TGTGCCAGCAGCGTTTTACAGGGGGCAACCGGGGAGCTGTTTTTT. It specifies CASSVLQGATGELFF.

This sequence joins TRBV5-1 and TRBJ2-1; tentatively, D is TRBD2 (5 bases). The CDR3 sequence is 13 residues long. Trimming took off 4 bases at V and 4 bases at J, with 9 bases between the two ends. Looked up from germline, CDR1 is SGHRS and CDR2 is YFSETQ. The CDR3 reads CASSPRGYNEQFF. The CDR3 bases are TGCGCCAGCAGCCCCCGCGGGTACAATGAGCAGTTCTTC.

This chain joins TRBV6-4 and TRBJ2-3, with 8 bases identical to TRBD2. V dropped 7 bases and J dropped 4; count of bases not matched to a gene: 10. The CDR3 has 15 residues. The germline CDR1 and CDR2 sequences are MRHNA and SNTAGT. DNA of the CDR3: TGTGCCAGCACTGCGGGACTAGAGTTTCCAGATACGCAGTATTTT. As protein: CASTAGLEFPDTQYF.

V usage is TRBV6-5 and J usage is TRBJ1-1, with D possibly TRBD1 on 6 matching bases. From germline, CDR1 is MNHEY and CDR2 SVGAGI. CDR3 length: 13 amino acids. Trimming removed 6 bases at V and 6 bases at J, with 14 bases between. CDR3 protein: CASRRQASAEAFF. In DNA, the CDR3 is TGTGCCAGCAGACGACAGGCTTCCGCTGAAGCTTTCTTT.

The chain uses TRBV4-1 and TRBJ2-6; D ambiguous. Germline-derived CDR1 and CDR2 are MGHRA and YSYEKL. With 6 bases removed from V and 0 bases from J, the gap between germline ends came to 15 bases. The CDR3 has 17 residues. CDR3 region: CASSSRLPLSGANVLTF. In nucleotides, the CDR3 is TGCGCCAGCAGTTCGAGGCTCCCCCTCTCTGGGGCCAACGTCCTGACTTTC.

The chain employs TRBV10-1 and TRBJ2-1, with a weak D call TRBD2 (5 bases). This CDR3 has 13 residues. From germline, CDR1 is WNHNN and CDR2 SYGVQD (reference sequence). V gave up 3 bases and J gave up 8 bases, with 11 bases separating them. CDR3 loop: CASSDGGWDEQFF. CDR3 DNA: TGCGCCAGCAGTGATGGCGGGTGGGATGAGCAGTTCTTC.

The chain carries TRBV29-1 and TRBJ1-1, with unresolved D. Germline V gene sequence: CDR1 SQVTM, CDR2 ANQGSEA. V was clipped by 4 bases and J by 8 bases, with 8 bases between them. This CDR3 spans 10 amino acids. CDR3 in amino acids: CSVADGEAFF. CDR3 DNA sequence: TGCAGCGTTGCCGACGGGGAAGCTTTCTTT.

The chain carries TRBV19 and TRBJ2-7, with D possibly matching TRBD2 (5 bases). V was shortened by 1 base and J by 2 bases, with 6 bases between the two germline ends. Per germline, CDR1 LNHDA and CDR2 SQIVND (reference sequence). The CDR3 loop spans 13 amino acids. CDR3 in DNA: TGTGCCAGTAGTATAGCGGAGGCCTACGAGCAGTACTTC. Encoded protein: CASSIAEAYEQYF.

The V call is TRBV27, the J call TRBJ1-1, with D maybe TRBD1 (5 bases). Germline CDR1 is MNHEY and CDR2 is SMNVEV (reference sequence). V was trimmed by 3 bases and J by 0 bases, leaving 20 bases between them. This CDR3 region has 18 residues. CDR3: CASSFSPGRAAMNTEAFF. The CDR3 DNA is TGTGCCAGCAGTTTTTCTCCAGGGAGGGCCGCCATGAACACTGAAGCTTTCTTT.

This clone was found once. CDR3 nucleotides: TGTGCCAGCAGCGCTCGACAGGGTAACTTCTCTGGGGCCAACGTCCTGACTTTC. It yields the protein CASSARQGNFSGANVLTF. J is TRBJ2-6 and V is TRBV9; 7 positions match TRBD1. V was pared by 3 bases and J by 0 bases, with 9 bases of the junction left unmatched. The CDR3 sequence is 18 residues long. The germline CDR1 and CDR2 sequences are SGDLS and YYNGEE.

The rearrangement links TRBV5-1 to TRBJ2-5; TRBD2 agrees at 7 bases. Per germline, CDR1 SGHRS and CDR2 YFSETQ. V shed 4 bases, J shed 0 bases, and the junction held 12 bases outside the gene matches. This CDR3 contains 17 residues. The CDR3 loop reads CASSPGKSRGYQETQYF. The CDR3 region has the DNA TGCGCCAGCAGCCCCGGAAAATCGCGGGGGTACCAAGAGACCCAGTACTTC.

The V gene is TRBV13, the J gene TRBJ1-2, with D possibly being TRBD1 (5 bases). The germline gives CDR1 PRHDT, CDR2 FYEKMQ (reference sequence). The ends were cut back, 5 bases at V and 8 bases at J, with 15 bases in the middle. This CDR3 is 13 amino acids long. The CDR3 loop is CASSPGGLLGYTF. Here the CDR3 DNA reads TGTGCCAGCAGCCCCGGGGGACTTTTGGGCTACACCTTC. Filled out from reference TRBV13 and TRBJ1-2, the complete variable domain reads AAGVIQSPRHLIKEKRETATLKCYPIPRHDTVYWYQQGPGQDPQFLISFYEKMQSDKGSIPDRFSAQQFSDYHSELNMSSLELGDSALYFCASSPGGLLGYTFGSGTRLTVV.

This sequence joins TRBV5-1 and TRBJ1-4; D call uncertain. V was trimmed by 3 bases and J by 4 bases, leaving 13 bases between them. Germline CDR1 reads SGHRS; CDR2 reads YFSETQ. The CDR3 spans 15 residues. CDR3 sequence reads: CASSYAPGSNEKLFF. DNA of the CDR3: TGCGCCAGCAGCTATGCTCCCGGTAGTAATGAAAAACTGTTTTTT.

The rearrangement links TRBV5-1 to TRBJ2-3, with D uncertain. The ends were cut back, 0 bases at V and 5 bases at J, with 7 bases in the middle. CDR3 size: 13 residues. Germline V CDR1 and CDR2: SGHRS, YFSETQ. DNA for the CDR3: TGCGCCAGCAGCTTGGGGCGGCTAGATACGCAGTATTTT. The encoded protein is CASSLGRLDTQYF.